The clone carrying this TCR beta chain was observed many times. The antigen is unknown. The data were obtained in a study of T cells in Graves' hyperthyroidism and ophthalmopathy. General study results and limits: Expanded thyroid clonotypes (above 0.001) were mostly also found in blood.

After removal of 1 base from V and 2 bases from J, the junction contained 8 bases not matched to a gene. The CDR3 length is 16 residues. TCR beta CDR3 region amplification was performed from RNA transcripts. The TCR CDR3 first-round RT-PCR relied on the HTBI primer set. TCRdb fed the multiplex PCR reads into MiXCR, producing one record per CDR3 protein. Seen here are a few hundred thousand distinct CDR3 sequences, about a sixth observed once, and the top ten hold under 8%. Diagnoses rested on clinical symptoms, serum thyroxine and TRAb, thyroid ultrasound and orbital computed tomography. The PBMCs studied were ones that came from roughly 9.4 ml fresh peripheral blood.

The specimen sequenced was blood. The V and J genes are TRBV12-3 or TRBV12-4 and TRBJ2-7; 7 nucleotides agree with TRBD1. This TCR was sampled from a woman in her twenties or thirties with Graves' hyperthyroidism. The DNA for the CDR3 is TGTGCCAGCAGTTTAGGCCAGGGGGTTTTCACCTACGAGCAGTACTTC. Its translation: CASSLGQGVFTYEQYF.